A single sample is the source of the 24 T cell receptor beta chains below, sequenced in a study of control samples from healthy donors and cancer patients. Sequenced by immunoSEQ multiplex PCR; TCRdb stores in-frame clones only, minus some. Counted here are roughly 160,000 clones, around 88% occurring once; the ten biggest clones make up about 5.3%. Material: blood. The source is a woman aged 25 to 45 in good health.

The genes are TRBV5-1 and TRBJ2-7; D is possibly TRBD1 (6 bases). Germline loops: CDR1 SGHRS, CDR2 YFSETQ. CDR3 size: 14 residues. Trimming pared 0 bases from V and 0 bases from J, leaving 7 bases between. CDR3 amino acids: CASSLGGHSYEQYF. The CDR3, as DNA: TGCGCCAGCAGCTTGGGGGGGCACTCCTACGAGCAGTACTTC.

The V gene is TRBV5-6, the J gene TRBJ2-7; D may be TRBD1 (6 bases). There are 14 residues in the CDR3. Germline CDR1 is SGHDT and CDR2 is YYEEEE. V lost 4 bases and J 3 bases, leaving 14 bases between the germline ends. The CDR3: CASSPFPTGYEQYV. In nucleotides, the CDR3 is TGTGCCAGCAGCCCTTTCCCGACAGGCTACGAGCAGTACGTC.

The chain recombines TRBV28 with TRBJ2-6; 7 nucleotides align to TRBD1. V shed 6 bases, J shed 1 base, and the junction held 12 bases outside the gene matches. Per germline, CDR1 MDHEN and CDR2 SYDVKM. There are 18 residues in the CDR3. The CDR3: CASRRDSGLSSGANVLTF. The CDR3 DNA reads as TGTGCCAGCAGGAGGGACAGTGGGCTGTCTTCTGGGGCCAACGTCCTGACTTTC.

The chain combines TRBV7-9 with TRBJ2-1; D not resolved. This CDR3 region has 13 residues. The V end lost 5 bases, the J end lost 6 bases, and 11 bases lay between the germline ends. From germline, CDR1 is SEHNR and CDR2 FQNEAQ (reference sequence). DNA of the CDR3: TGTGCCAGCAGCGCCCGGACGGTCAATGAGCAGTTCTTC. It encodes CASSARTVNEQFF. Using reference TRBV7-9 and TRBJ2-1 for the parts outside the CDR3, the full variable domain is DTGVSQNPRHKITKRGQNVTFRCDPISEHNRLYWYRQTLGQGPEFLTYFQNEAQLEKSRLLSDRFSAERPKGSFSTLEIQRTEQGDSAMYLCASSARTVNEQFFGPGTRLTVL.

The gene calls are TRBV10-3 and TRBJ2-7; perhaps TRBD1 as D (5 bases). Germline CDR1 and CDR2: ENHRY and SYGVKD. The CDR3 runs to 15 residues. V lost 2 bases and J lost 2, with 13 bases in between. The CDR3 DNA sequence: TGTGCCATCAGTGAGGGCAGGGCGCGCCCCTACGAGCAGTACGTC. This encodes CAISEGRARPYEQYV.

The J gene is TRBJ1-6, the V gene TRBV24-1, with unresolved D. The length of the CDR3 is 14 residues. Germline V CDR1 and CDR2: KGHDR, SFDVKD. The V end lost 4 bases, the J end lost 7 bases, and 10 bases lay between the germline ends. CDR3 region: CATSDGPANSPLHF. The CDR3 DNA is TGTGCCACCAGTGACGGACCTGCGAATTCACCCCTCCACTTT.

The gene calls are TRBV19 and TRBJ1-4; TRBD1 matches at 7 bases. There are 13 residues in the CDR3. The V gene end was trimmed by 6 bases and the J gene end by 8 bases; junction bases not matched to a gene: 6. Germline values: CDR1 LNHDA, CDR2 SQIVND (reference sequence). CDR3 amino acids: CASSDRAREKLFF. The CDR3 DNA sequence: TGTGCCAGTAGCGACAGGGCCAGAGAAAAACTGTTTTTT.

The chain uses TRBV29-1 and TRBJ1-2, with 7 bases fitting TRBD1. V was clipped by 6 bases and J by 8 bases; unmatched bases: 15. Per the germline V gene, CDR1 is SQVTM and CDR2 is ANQGSEA. This CDR3 has 14 residues. The chain's CDR3 is CSVVTSTGQEGYTF. CDR3 bases: TGCAGCGTGGTTACATCGACAGGGCAAGAGGGCTACACCTTC.

The J gene is TRBJ2-3, the V gene TRBV6-1, with 7 bases that match TRBD1. This CDR3 is 17 amino acids long. CDR1 is MNHNS, CDR2 SASEGT, per germline. Trimming removed 3 bases from V and 2 bases from J; junction bases left unmatched: 11. CDR3 amino acids: CASSDGTGVLHTDTQYF. In nucleotides, the CDR3 is TGTGCCAGCAGTGATGGCACAGGGGTCCTTCACACAGATACGCAGTATTTT.

The chain is built from TRBV6-6 and TRBJ1-5; 10 nucleotides agree with TRBD1. The CDR3 consists of 16 residues. V lost 4 bases, J lost 2 bases, and 5 bases stayed unmatched. CDR1 is MNHNY and CDR2 is SVGAGI in the germline V gene (reference sequence). CDR3 in amino acids: CASSSPDRGGNQPQHF. The CDR3 DNA reads as TGTGCCAGCAGTTCTCCGGACAGGGGGGGCAATCAGCCCCAGCATTTT.

This clone was recorded only once. The chain couples TRBV9 to TRBJ2-3; D unresolved. CDR3 length equals 13 residues. V was pared by 6 bases and J by 6 bases, with 14 bases between. The germline CDR1 and CDR2 sequences are SGDLS and YYNGEE. In DNA, the CDR3 is TGTGCCAGCAACTACGATCTCCGGGATACGCAGTATTTT. Its protein is CASNYDLRDTQYF.

This clone appeared a single time. The chain is built from TRBV9 and TRBJ1-6; perhaps TRBD1 as D (5 bases). Germline CDR1 and CDR2: SGDLS and YYNGEE. The V end lost 3 bases, the J end lost 7 bases, and 17 bases lay between the germline ends. The CDR3 sequence is 16 residues long. The CDR3 loop reads CASSGGTGWGNSPLHF. CDR3 bases: TGTGCCAGCAGCGGAGGGACCGGCTGGGGGAATTCACCCCTCCACTTT.

Details on this clone: At one boundary the junction diverges from the germline segment, which might be a read error. The chain carries TRBV11-2 and TRBJ2-5, with D perhaps matching TRBD2 (6 bases). Germline V CDR1 and CDR2: SGHAT, FQNNGV. The CDR3 is 15 amino acids. The CDR3 DNA reads TGTGCCAGCAGCGTAGACACACCGGGAGTAGAGACCCAGTACTTC. Translating it yields CASSVDTPGVETQYF. Based on the CDR3 plus reference TRBV11-2 and TRBJ2-5, the full variable domain is EAGVAQSPRYKIIEKRQSVAFWCNPISGHATLYWYQQILGQGPKLLIQFQNNGVVDDSQLPKDRFSAERLKGVDSTLKIQPAKLEDSAVYLCASSVDTPGVETQYFGPGTRLLVL.

The chain uses TRBV5-4 and TRBJ1-2, with D perhaps TRBD1 (6 bases). Trimming left V 0 bases short and J 6 bases short, with 9 bases between. Germline CDR1 and CDR2: SGHNT and YYREEE (reference sequence). The CDR3 is made up of 13 amino acids. DNA for the CDR3: TGTGCCAGCAGCTTGGCAGGGGTGGATGGCTACACCTTC. Residues: CASSLAGVDGYTF.

The rearrangement links TRBV10-3 to TRBJ2-1; 12 bases agree with TRBD1. Germline CDR1 reads ENHRY; CDR2 reads SYGVKD. This CDR3 is built from 15 residues. Losses at the gene ends were 4 bases for V and 7 bases for J; bases not matched to a gene: 5. The CDR3 sequence: CAISGPGQGANEQFF. The CDR3 DNA reads TGTGCCATCAGTGGGCCGGGACAGGGGGCTAATGAGCAGTTCTTC.

V gene TRBV7-6 combines with J gene TRBJ1-4; the D is unclear. V lost 2 bases and J lost 5, with 9 bases in between. CDR1 is SGHVS and CDR2 is FNYEAQ in the germline V gene. The CDR3 runs to 14 residues. The CDR3 nucleotides are TGTGCCAGCAGCTTAACTGGGATCAATGAAAAACTGTTTTTT. It is translated as CASSLTGINEKLFF.

The chain carries TRBV10-3 and TRBJ2-3; D gene ambiguous. The V gene's germline CDR1 is ENHRY and CDR2 SYGVKD. The CDR3 extends over 15 amino acids. Trimming shortened V by 3 bases and J by 2 bases, and 12 bases separated the two germline ends. The CDR3 region is CAISESPGPTDTQYF. The CDR3 DNA follows: TGTGCCATCAGTGAATCCCCCGGGCCCACAGATACGCAGTATTTT.

The rearrangement links TRBV4-1 to TRBJ2-7; possible D gene TRBD1, 6 bases. CDR3 length: 13 residues. Trimming took off 0 bases at V and 6 bases at J, with 9 bases between the two ends. CDR1 and CDR2 from the germline V gene are MGHRA and YSYEKL. This chain's CDR3 is CASSQDRGSEQYF. The CDR3 nucleotides are TGCGCCAGCAGCCAAGACAGGGGTTCCGAGCAGTACTTC.

The rearrangement links TRBV13 to TRBJ1-2; 8 bases align to TRBD1. Looked up from germline, CDR1 is PRHDT and CDR2 is FYEKMQ (reference sequence). This CDR3 contains 17 residues. Unmatched junction bases numbered 15, after V lost 2 bases and J lost 7 bases. The CDR3 protein is CASSLRGRVWTGSGYTF. CDR3 DNA sequence: TGTGCCAGCAGCTTAAGAGGGAGGGTTTGGACAGGGTCTGGCTACACCTTC.

The V gene is TRBV11-2, the J gene TRBJ2-7; 9 bases fit TRBD1. The CDR3 sequence is 15 residues long. Per the germline V gene, CDR1 is SGHAT and CDR2 is FQNNGV. J lost 6 bases, V lost 1 base, and 7 bases had no gene match. The CDR3 loop reads CASSLGGTGSAEQYV. CDR3 sequence (DNA): TGTGCCAGCAGCTTAGGAGGGACAGGGAGCGCCGAGCAGTACGTC.

The chain combines TRBV6-5 with TRBJ1-1; 9 nucleotides agree with TRBD1. After removal of 2 bases from V and 9 bases from J, the junction contained 4 bases not matched to a gene. The CDR3 is 13 amino acids. The germline CDR1 and CDR2 sequences are MNHEY and SVGAGI. CDR3 sequence (DNA): TGTGCCAGCAGTTACCTGAACAGGGGGCAAGCTTTCTTT. It codes for CASSYLNRGQAFF.

The rearrangement joins TRBV7-2 to TRBJ2-5; no clear D gene. Trimming left V 8 bases short and J 4 bases short, with 11 bases between. The CDR3 is 12 amino acids. Per germline, CDR1 SGHTA and CDR2 FQGNSA. The CDR3 region is CASATIRETQYF. CDR3 DNA: TGTGCCAGCGCCACGATAAGAGAGACCCAGTACTTC.

V is TRBV9 and J is TRBJ2-4, with 12 bases aligning to TRBD2. The CDR3 spans 16 residues. Trimming took 2 bases from V and 13 from J; bases not matched to a gene: 13. Germline values: CDR1 SGDLS, CDR2 YYNGEE. CDR3 DNA sequence: TGTGCCAGCAGCGTCTCAGAGACTAGCGGGAGTCTCCGACAGTACTTC. Translated: CASSVSETSGSLRQYF.

The V and J genes are TRBV19 and TRBJ2-3; TRBD2 matches at 8 bases. The CDR3 consists of 15 residues. Germline V gene sequence: CDR1 LNHDA, CDR2 SQIVND (reference sequence). The V and J ends lost 5 bases and 5 bases, in that order; junction bases with no gene match: 9. The CDR3 region has the DNA TGTGCCAGTAGTCCGCCGGGACTAGGAGGAGATACGCAGTATTTT. Its translation: CASSPPGLGGDTQYF.